This T cell receptor beta chain came from a study of cytomegalovirus exposure and HLA in healthy donors. About the study: The 120 or so validation repertoires were produced on the same platform as the roughly 660 repertoires of the first cohort. This was reported in a later analysis. The study's findings and limits: It was found in a later analysis that first-cohort TCR clusters tended to co-occur in the 100 to 150 validation repertoires.

V shed 4 bases and J 6 bases; nucleotides not matched to a gene: 13. CDR3 size: 17 residues. Germline V CDR1 and CDR2: SNHLY, FYNNEI. Sequencing used immunoSEQ multiplex PCR; TCRdb keeps in-frame clones, though not all of them. This repertoire shows over 100,000 clones, approximately 89% found once; its top ten account for more than 0.95%. Comments on this clone: Its antigen remains unknown.

Sequencing used PBMCs. The chain employs TRBV2 and TRBJ2-5; TRBD2 aligns across 11 bases. This TCR was recovered from a woman aged 18-29 years in good health and CMV-seronegative. The CDR3: CASSVTSGEISGKTQYF. The CDR3 nucleotides are TGTGCCAGCAGTGTGACTAGCGGGGAAATATCGGGGAAGACCCAGTACTTC.